This is a list of T cell receptor beta chains from one sample in a study of pediatric ulcerative colitis. The assay was immunoSEQ multiplex PCR, and TCRdb's table has in-frame clones only and misses some. The sample contains about 4,600 clones, roughly 92% of which appear only once. Sequencing was done on a sample of blood. Receptors were obtained from a boy aged 10-17 years who was a control in a study of pediatric ulcerative colitis. CDR3s leave out the opening cysteine and the closing phenylalanine or tryptophan. D genes are given only for firm matches.

V,D,CDR3
TRBV6-5,TRBD2,ASSRTSGNTGELF
TRBV29-1,NA,SVETADSRLRGYT
TRBV6-5,NA,ASSYGGLEQF
TRBV4-1,NA,ASSQDPISGNTIY
TRBV5-1,TRBD1,ASSSYRGPVLAADSEAF
TRBV7-2,NA,ASRGGRSPSTDTQY
TRBV6-6,TRBD1,ASSPTGGYSNQPQH
TRBV6-1,TRBD2,ASSEEWTSGRASPTDTQY
TRBV13,TRBD1,ASSLFGTGGPSGNTIY
TRBV19,NA,ASSAQLGTEAF
TRBV9,NA,ASSRWDTDHSGNTIY
TRBV27,NA,ASSLLRGDTQY
TRBV5-4,TRBD1,ASNLDRGYGYT
TRBV19,TRBD1,ASSRDREISEAF
TRBV18,TRBD1,ASSRRTGGGYLQTEAF
TRBV5-1,TRBD1,ASSLMDRGRGEQY
TRBV6-1,NA,ATLGQPLYGYT
TRBV27,NA,ASNQNGGRLMNTEAF
TRBV27,TRBD1,ASSLYPGGFNEKLF
TRBV27,NA,ASSLFAVATEAF
TRBV5-5,NA,ASSLDGSSYNEQF
TRBV18,NA,ASSPYQAGNTGELF
TRBV2,NA,ASSERRVGSSPLH
TRBV7-9,NA,ASQSSRDTEAF
TRBV30,TRBD1,ACHRGTNYGYT
TRBV5-1,NA,ASSLEARETDTQY
TRBV7-2,TRBD2,ASSLERTSGTQETQY
TRBV29-1,NA,SVTTTGSDGYT
TRBV10-3,NA,AISQRGQPQH
TRBV7-2,NA,ASSFGGLKY
TRBV2,NA,ASSGPGPAPMNTEAF
TRBV25-1,NA,ASSAASGTPGNTIY
TRBV6-1,TRBD2,ASSGLAGNDEQY
TRBV18,NA,ASSPDSAGNTEAF
TRBV29-1,NA,SVRKELNTEAF
TRBV21-1,NA,ASSRTGIKHSPLH
TRBV7-6,TRBD2,ASSNNKRGLQRNTQY
TRBV30,TRBD1,AWRGGAGGRGITEAF
TRBV14,TRBD1,ASSHRGPNTEAF
TRBV14,TRBD2,ASSPNPALAGEDEQF
TRBV29-1,NA,SVDANTDTQY
TRBV7-8,NA,ASRPRGSGANVLT
TRBV16,NA,ASSQSISHSSGANVLT
TRBV7-9,TRBD1,ASSSRDRVGQETQY
TRBV11-2,TRBD2,ASTSGGGNEQF
TRBV27,NA,ASSSAPGPSREKLF
TRBV7-3,NA,ASTPGQGIGADTQY
TRBV6-5,TRBD2,ASSFENSGLYNEQF
TRBV2,NA,ASGSGDTQY
TRBV6-4,TRBD2,ASSDSGLAAYNEQF
TRBV2,NA,ASRVDGEKLF